The 30 T cell receptor beta chains below come from one sample, sequenced in a study of T cells after yellow fever vaccination (dated by TCRdb to the late 2010s). The library was generated by 5' RACE. The sequencer was an Illumina HiSeq 2500. TCRdb reworked the public reads: Q25 trimming with fastp, MiXCR clone assembly, productive beta chains retained. Rows with one shared CDR3 protein collapse into an entry with the most common genes and DNA. The sample contains 400,000 to 650,000 distinct CDR3 sequences, around a fifth of them found a single time. Around 17% of the sample rests with the top ten. The sample's treatment or condition, from its label and the paper: live attenuated yellow fever vaccine strain. Here the sequenced sample was PBMCs, taken roughly 20 days after the first yellow fever vaccination. All receptors derive from a man aged 18 to 29 who received the YFV17D yellow fever vaccine.

This chain joins TRBV24-1 and TRBJ2-1, with 11 bases lining up with TRBD1. The junction had 9 bases not matched to a gene; V was cut back by 0 bases and J by 9 bases. CDR1 is KGHDR and CDR2 is SFDVKD in the germline V gene. This CDR3 region has 17 residues. The CDR3 DNA is TGTGCCACCAGTGATTTGAGGACAGGGGGCCGGGGAGGTGAGCAGTTCTTC. Its translation is CATSDLRTGGRGGEQFF.

At least ten counts were recorded for this clonotype. The chain uses TRBV15 and TRBJ2-1; D tentatively reads TRBD1 or TRBD2 (5 bases each). The CDR3 length is 14 residues. The V gene lost 1 base and the J gene lost 6 bases, with 10 bases spanning the gap. Per germline, CDR1 LNHNV and CDR2 YYDKDF (reference sequence). The DNA of the CDR3 is TGTGCCACCAGCAGAGTAGGGGCGGGCAATGAGCAGTTCTTC. Encoded protein: CATSRVGAGNEQFF. The variable domain in full, with the rest retrieved from reference TRBV15 and TRBJ2-1, is DAMVIQNPRYQVTQFGKPVTLSCSQTLNHNVMYWYQQKSSQAPKLLFHYYDKDFNNEADTPDNFQSRRPNTSFCFLDIRSPGLGDTAMYLCATSRVGAGNEQFFGPGTRLTVL.

The chain combines TRBV12-3 or TRBV12-4 with TRBJ2-2; no clear D. The CDR3 runs to 13 residues. The V end lost 3 bases, the J end lost 7 bases, and 9 bases lay between the germline ends. The chain's CDR3 is CASSFAPGGELFF. In nucleotides, the CDR3 is TGTGCCAGCAGTTTTGCCCCAGGCGGGGAGCTGTTTTTT.

The V gene is TRBV30, the J gene TRBJ1-1; D is undetermined. Germline values: CDR1 GTSNPN, CDR2 SVGIG (reference sequence). Deletions cut 0 bases from V and 4 bases from J, with 3 bases between. This CDR3 is built from 11 residues. The CDR3 bases are TGTGCCTGGAGTGTCTTCACTGAAGCTTTCTTT. It is translated as CAWSVFTEAFF.

The V call is TRBV10-3, the J call TRBJ2-3; tentative D call: TRBD2 (5 bases). The V gene's germline CDR1 is ENHRY and CDR2 SYGVKD. This CDR3 region has 13 residues. Deletions cut 2 bases from V and 6 bases from J, with 9 bases between. Here the CDR3 reads CAISENRRDTQYF. DNA of the CDR3: TGTGCCATCAGTGAGAATCGGAGGGATACGCAGTATTTT.

The chain uses TRBV25-1 and TRBJ2-3; D is possibly TRBD2 (7 bases). The V gene lost 5 bases and the J gene lost 1 base, with 13 bases spanning the gap. This CDR3 region has 15 residues. Germline V lookup: CDR1 MGHDK, CDR2 SYGVNS. The CDR3 region is CASSWGGLGTDTQYF. In DNA, the CDR3 is TGTGCCAGCAGTTGGGGGGGGCTCGGCACAGATACGCAGTATTTT.

This clonotype was detected only a few times. This rearrangement joins TRBV25-1 to TRBJ2-2; 8 nucleotides align to TRBD1. There are 15 residues in the CDR3. After removal of 1 base from V and 5 bases from J, the junction contained 3 bases not matched to a gene. The V gene's germline CDR1 is MGHDK and CDR2 SYGVNS. Here the CDR3 DNA reads TGTGCCAGCAGTGAATGGACAGGGTTGACCGGGGAGCTGTTTTTT. It specifies CASSEWTGLTGELFF.

This clonotype came up a few times. J is TRBJ1-2 and V is TRBV19; TRBD1 matches 7 bases. The CDR3 has 13 residues. Germline loops: CDR1 LNHDA, CDR2 SQIVND (reference sequence). The J segment lost 8 bases and the V segment lost 9 bases, leaving 12 bases of the junction unmatched. Here the CDR3 DNA reads TGTGCCAGCACAGGGACAGTTTTAGGCGGCTACACCTTC. Translated, it gives CASTGTVLGGYTF. The full variable domain, rest sourced from reference TRBV19 and TRBJ1-2, is DGGITQSPKYLFRKEGQNVTLSCEQNLNHDAMYWYRQDPGQGLRLIYYSQIVNDFQKGDIAEGYSVSREKKESFPLTVTSAQKNPTAFYLCASTGTVLGGYTFGSGTRLTVV.

The chain recombines TRBV20-1 with TRBJ2-7; D unclear. The CDR3 is made up of 14 amino acids. Germline V gives CDR1 DFQATT, CDR2 SNEGSKA (reference sequence). V was cut by 2 bases and J by 0 bases, with 11 bases left in between. The CDR3, as DNA: TGCAGTGCTAGACATTGGAAGAGCTCCTACGAGCAGTACTTC. It codes for CSARHWKSSYEQYF.

The genes are TRBV28 and TRBJ2-2, with a possible D match to TRBD2 (5 bases). Trimming cost V 3 bases and J 1 base, with 9 bases left between them. This CDR3 has 15 residues. The germline CDR1 and CDR2 sequences are MDHEN and SYDVKM. CDR3 DNA: TGTGCCAGCAGTTTCCCTACTAGGAACACCGGGGAGCTGTTTTTT. Translated: CASSFPTRNTGELFF.

V gene TRBV4-3 combines with J gene TRBJ1-2; 9 bases map to TRBD1. The CDR3 spans 15 residues. J was trimmed by 6 bases and V by 2 bases; bases with no gene match: 7. CDR1 is LGHNA and CDR2 is YSLEER in the germline V gene. For the CDR3, the DNA is TGCGCCAGCAGCCAATTCGGGACAGGGACTAATGGCTACACCTTC. This sequence encodes CASSQFGTGTNGYTF.

This clonotype has only a few counts. The chain couples TRBV5-1 to TRBJ2-1, with a weak D call TRBD2 (7 bases). V was cut by 3 bases and J by 10 bases, with 14 bases left in between. Germline V gene lookup returns CDR1 SGHRS and CDR2 YFSETQ. CDR3 length: 13 amino acids. In DNA form, the CDR3 reads TGCGCCAGCAGCTGGAAGGGGGGGCAGGAGCAGTTCTTC. This gives the protein CASSWKGGQEQFF.

Only a few counts were recorded for this clonotype. The chain is built from TRBV12-3 or TRBV12-4 and TRBJ2-2, with D perhaps TRBD1 (6 bases). There are 15 residues in the CDR3. Between the trimmed V and J ends, which lost 4 bases and 2 bases, there was a span of 11 bases. CDR3 nucleotide sequence: TGTGCCAGCAGTTCCGGGACACAAAACACCGGGGAGCTGTTTTTT. This gives the protein CASSSGTQNTGELFF.

This clonotype has only a few counts. This chain uses TRBV6-5 with TRBJ1-1; D gene uncertain. Germline-derived CDR1 and CDR2 are MNHEY and SVGAGI. V was trimmed by 1 base and J by 6 bases, leaving 12 bases between them. The CDR3 spans 14 residues. The CDR3, as DNA: TGTGCCAGCAGTTACTTCACAAGGACCGCTGAAGCTTTCTTT. Translated, it gives CASSYFTRTAEAFF.

There are a few counts of this clonotype. This chain uses TRBV5-1 with TRBJ2-4; the D call may be TRBD1 or TRBD2 (6 bases each). Germline-derived CDR1 and CDR2 are SGHRS and YFSETQ. Trimming removed 4 bases at V and 1 base at J, with 21 bases between. The CDR3 is 18 residues long. The CDR3 nucleotides are TGCGCCAGCAGCCTGAGGGGGGACACGGGGGCGGCCAAAAACATTCAGTACTTC. It specifies CASSLRGDTGAAKNIQYF.

The genes are TRBV27 and TRBJ2-3; 10 bases line up with TRBD2. This CDR3 spans 15 amino acids. Trimming took 2 bases from V and 7 from J; bases not matched to a gene: 6. Germline CDR1 MNHEY, CDR2 SMNVEV (reference sequence). The CDR3 loop reads CASSLKRGGTYTQYF. CDR3 nucleotide sequence: TGTGCCAGCAGTTTAAAGCGGGGGGGCACTTATACGCAGTATTTT.

V is TRBV2 and J is TRBJ2-3; D call uncertain. CDR3 length equals 15 residues. V lost 5 bases to trimming and J lost 3 bases, with 15 bases between them. Germline loops: CDR1 SNHLY, CDR2 FYNNEI. The CDR3 loop is CASSKHLLGTDTQYF. Written as DNA, the CDR3 is TGTGCCAGCAGTAAACATCTGCTGGGAACAGATACGCAGTATTTT.

Only a few counts were recorded for this clonotype. This rearrangement joins TRBV7-2 to TRBJ1-1, with D possibly TRBD1 on 6 matching bases. V was clipped by 5 bases and J by 4 bases, with 17 bases between them. Germline CDR1 reads SGHTA; CDR2 reads FQGNSA. This CDR3 comprises 15 residues. CDR3 coding DNA: TGTGCCAGCAGCCCCGGGGGGCCGGAGGGCACTGAAGCTTTCTTT. Encoded protein: CASSPGGPEGTEAFF.

This clonotype was seen more than once but under ten times. The chain couples TRBV7-9 to TRBJ1-1; tentatively, D is TRBD1 (5 bases). Germline CDR1 is SEHNR and CDR2 is FQNEAQ (reference sequence). The CDR3 length is 15 residues. V was cut by 1 base and J by 4 bases, with 13 bases left in between. The CDR3 DNA sequence: TGTGCCAGCAGCTTAGGGGGGTACCGGGCCACTGAAGCTTTCTTT. This gives the protein CASSLGGYRATEAFF. Full variable domain (outside the CDR3, taken from reference TRBV7-9 and TRBJ1-1): DTGVSQNPRHKITKRGQNVTFRCDPISEHNRLYWYRQTLGQGPEFLTYFQNEAQLEKSRLLSDRFSAERPKGSFSTLEIQRTEQGDSAMYLCASSLGGYRATEAFFGQGTRLTVV.

The rearrangement uses TRBV5-1 and TRBJ1-1, with a weak D call TRBD1 (5 bases). Germline loops: CDR1 SGHRS, CDR2 YFSETQ. Deletions cut 3 bases from V and 11 bases from J, with 11 bases between. The CDR3 covers 11 residues. CDR3 sequence reads: CASSWGGTAFF. The CDR3 region has the DNA TGCGCCAGCAGCTGGGGGGGGACGGCTTTCTTT.

This clonotype was observed a handful of times. The genes are TRBV20-1 and TRBJ2-7; D uncertain. The V and J ends lost 1 base and 3 bases respectively, with 19 bases between them. The V gene's germline CDR1 is DFQATT and CDR2 SNEGSKA (reference sequence). The CDR3 loop spans 16 amino acids. CDR3 nucleotides: TGCAGTGCTAGAGCGAGAGGAAGTATTACTCACTACGAGCAGTACGTC. Translated: CSARARGSITHYEQYV.

This chain connects TRBV20-1 to TRBJ2-5; tentative D call: TRBD2 (7 bases). The CDR3 consists of 15 residues. Trimming removed 4 bases from V and 5 bases from J, with 20 bases in between. CDR1 is DFQATT and CDR2 is SNEGSKA in the germline V gene (reference sequence). The DNA for the CDR3 is TGCAGTGCTACACTGGGGAGGGGGGGATTTGAGACCCAGTACTTC. It is translated as CSATLGRGGFETQYF.

This sequence joins TRBV7-6 and TRBJ1-1; D call uncertain. V lost 4 bases and J lost 7, with 16 bases in between. The length of the CDR3 is 14 residues. Looked up from germline, CDR1 is SGHVS and CDR2 is FNYEAQ. DNA of the CDR3: TGTGCCAGCAGCTCCAAAAGGGTAGTTAGTGAAGCTTTCTTT. This translates into CASSSKRVVSEAFF. Full variable domain (outside the CDR3, taken from reference TRBV7-6 and TRBJ1-1): GAGVSQSPRYKVTKRGQDVALRCDPISGHVSLYWYRQALGQGPEFLTYFNYEAQQDKSGLPNDRFSAERPEGSISTLTIQRTEQRDSAMYRCASSSKRVVSEAFFGQGTRLTVV.

In DNA, the CDR3 is TGTGCCAGATGGCAGCGCTGGATATTTACCCTAAACACTGAAGCTTTCTTT. Translated, it gives CARWQRWIFTLNTEAFF. V usage is TRBV6-1 and J usage is TRBJ1-1, with D hard to call. The germline V gene encodes CDR1 MNHNS and CDR2 SASEGT. The CDR3 runs to 17 residues. V dropped 9 bases and J dropped 2 bases, with 25 bases sitting between them.

This clonotype was recorded once. This rearrangement joins TRBV7-6 to TRBJ2-1, with D unclear. Germline V gene sequence: CDR1 SGHVS, CDR2 FNYEAQ. V was cut by 1 base and J by 7 bases, with 14 bases left in between. The CDR3 has 15 amino acids. The CDR3: CASSLGSTLGNEQFF. The CDR3 region has the DNA TGTGCCAGCAGCTTAGGAAGTACCCTGGGGAATGAGCAGTTCTTC.

The chain is built from TRBV19 and TRBJ2-7; TRBD1 agrees at 10 bases. This CDR3 comprises 16 residues. The J segment lost 0 bases and the V segment lost 5 bases, leaving 7 bases of the junction unmatched. Germline V gene sequence: CDR1 LNHDA, CDR2 SQIVND (reference sequence). CDR3 sequence: CASSQPGTGASYEQYF. CDR3 DNA: TGTGCCAGTAGTCAACCCGGGACAGGGGCCTCCTACGAGCAGTACTTC.

There are many counts of this clonotype. This sequence joins TRBV7-9 and TRBJ2-4, with a weak D call TRBD2 (6 bases). V was cut by 5 bases and J by 0 bases, with 11 bases left in between. The CDR3 loop spans 15 amino acids. Germline assignment: CDR1 SEHNR and CDR2 FQNEAQ (reference sequence). The CDR3 loop reads CASSTGLGAKNIQYF. Written as DNA, the CDR3 is TGTGCCAGCAGCACGGGACTGGGAGCCAAAAACATTCAGTACTTC.

The chain is built from TRBV21-1 and TRBJ2-7; the D call in the table, TRBD1, was not verified against the DNA. TRBV21-1 is a pseudogene. CDR3 length: 15 residues. The CDR3: CASSKAVRGVYEQYV. CDR3 DNA: TGTGCCAGCAGCAAAGCAGTACGGGGGGTCTACGAGCAGTACGTC.

This clonotype has a handful of counts. The chain recombines TRBV15 with TRBJ1-2; no firm D call. This CDR3 region has 14 residues. The germline V and J ends were trimmed by 5 bases and 8 bases, with 18 bases remaining between them. Germline loops: CDR1 LNHNV, CDR2 YYDKDF (reference sequence). The DNA for the CDR3 is TGTGCCACCAGCGGAGTTGGGATTATCGGAGGCTACACCTTC. Translated: CATSGVGIIGGYTF.

This clonotype was picked up a small number of times. The gene calls are TRBV7-8 and TRBJ2-4; D uncertain. V was clipped by 1 base and J by 2 bases, with 9 bases between them. The germline V gene encodes CDR1 SGHVS and CDR2 FQNEAQ. CDR3 length: 15 residues. This CDR3 is CASSLDEVSKNIQYF. The CDR3 nucleotides read TGTGCCAGCAGCTTAGATGAAGTCTCCAAAAACATTCAGTACTTC.